The clone carrying this T cell receptor (beta chain) turned up a few times. The CDR3 has 15 residues. Germline V gene lookup returns CDR1 MNHEY and CDR2 SVGAGI. V was cut by 5 bases and J by 1 base, with 11 bases left in between. This sample stems from a study of tumor and adjacent non-tumor tissue in lung cancer. TCRbeta libraries were built with three rounds of nested PCR, modified from ARM-PCR. MiXCR was run by TCRdb on the multiplex PCR reads, yielding one entry per CDR3 protein. Here the sample spans approximately 150,000 distinct CDR3 sequences, approximately 70% being singletons. RNA was extracted from bulk tissue without any cell sorting.

The sequence derives from a man between 60 and 70 years old with small cell lung cancer. J is TRBJ1-4 and V is TRBV6-5; the D is unclear. Sequencing was carried out using lung tumor tissue. The CDR3 protein is CASSRRVGTNEKLFF. The CDR3 nucleotides are TGTGCCAGCAGTCGCCGTGTAGGAACTAATGAAAAACTGTTTTTT.